This T cell receptor beta chain is from a study of T cell repertoires in cytomegalovirus infection. Study details: Through public TCR beta signatures, both CMV infection and matching HLA type were indicated.

Per the germline V gene, CDR1 is ENHRY and CDR2 is SYGVKD. The V and J ends lost 10 bases and 5 bases respectively, with 11 bases between them. The CDR3 spans 12 residues. Via MiXCR, TCRdb re-called the reads, giving one row per CDR3 protein. The table lists some 700,000 distinct CDR3 sequences, about 40% of them singletons. Worth noting for this clonotype: Its antigen is unknown.

Study observations and caveats: HLA-C-restricted, CMV-specific TCR beta clonotypes were dominant ex vivo. The study identified carriers of CMV plus the relevant HLA from cumulative public TCR beta family frequency.

The clonotype comes from a human donor in good health (CMV status not recorded). Some clones in this sample may be carry-over from other donors' samples. The chain employs TRBV10-3 and TRBJ2-2, with unresolved D. The sequencing input was PBMCs. The CDR3 nucleotides are TGTGCCACGAATGATTGGACCGGGGAGCTGTTTTTT. As protein: CATNDWTGELFF.